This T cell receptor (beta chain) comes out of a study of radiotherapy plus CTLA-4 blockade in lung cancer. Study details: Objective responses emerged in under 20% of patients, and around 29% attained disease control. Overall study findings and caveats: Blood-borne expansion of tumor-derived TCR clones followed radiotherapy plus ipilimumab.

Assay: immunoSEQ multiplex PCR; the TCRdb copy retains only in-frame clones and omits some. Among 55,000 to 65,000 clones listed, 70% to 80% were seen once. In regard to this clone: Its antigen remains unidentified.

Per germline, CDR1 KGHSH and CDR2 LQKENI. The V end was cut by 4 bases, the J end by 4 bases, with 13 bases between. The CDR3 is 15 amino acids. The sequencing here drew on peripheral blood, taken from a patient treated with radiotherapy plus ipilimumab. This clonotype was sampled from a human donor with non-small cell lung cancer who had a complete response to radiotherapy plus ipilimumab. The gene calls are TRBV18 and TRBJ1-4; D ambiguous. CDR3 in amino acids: CASSLNQEDNEKLFF. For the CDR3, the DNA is TGTGCCAGCTCACTAAATCAGGAGGATAATGAAAAACTGTTTTTT.